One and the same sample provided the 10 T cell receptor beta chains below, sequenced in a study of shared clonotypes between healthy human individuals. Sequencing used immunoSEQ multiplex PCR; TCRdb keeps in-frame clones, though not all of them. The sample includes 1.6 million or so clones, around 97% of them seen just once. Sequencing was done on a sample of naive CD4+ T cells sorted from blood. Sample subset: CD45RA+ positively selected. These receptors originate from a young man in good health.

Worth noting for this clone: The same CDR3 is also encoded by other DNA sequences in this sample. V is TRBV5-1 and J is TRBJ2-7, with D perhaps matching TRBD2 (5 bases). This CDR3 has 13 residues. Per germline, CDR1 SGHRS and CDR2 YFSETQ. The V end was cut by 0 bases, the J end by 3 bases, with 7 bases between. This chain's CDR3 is CASSLAGLYEQYF. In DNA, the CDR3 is TGCGCCAGCAGCTTGGCAGGACTCTACGAGCAGTACTTC.

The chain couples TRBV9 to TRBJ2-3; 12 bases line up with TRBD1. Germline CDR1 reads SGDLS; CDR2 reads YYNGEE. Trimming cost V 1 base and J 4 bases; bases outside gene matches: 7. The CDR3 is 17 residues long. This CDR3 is CASSVMGQGARADTQYF. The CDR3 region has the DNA TGTGCCAGCAGCGTAATGGGACAGGGGGCGCGGGCAGATACGCAGTATTTT.

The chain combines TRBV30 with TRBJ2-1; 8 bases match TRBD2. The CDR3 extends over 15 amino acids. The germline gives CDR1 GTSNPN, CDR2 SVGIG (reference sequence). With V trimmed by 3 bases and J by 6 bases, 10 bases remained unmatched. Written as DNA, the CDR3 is TGTGCCTGGAGAGGGCCGGGGGGGGCGGTCAATGAGCAGTTCTTC. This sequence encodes CAWRGPGGAVNEQFF. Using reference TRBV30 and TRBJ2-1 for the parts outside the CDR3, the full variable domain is SQTIHQWPATLVQPVGSPLSLECTVEGTSNPNLYWYRQAAGRGLQLLFYSVGIGQISSEVPQNLSASRPQDRQFILSSKKLLLSDSGFYLCAWRGPGGAVNEQFFGPGTRLTVL.

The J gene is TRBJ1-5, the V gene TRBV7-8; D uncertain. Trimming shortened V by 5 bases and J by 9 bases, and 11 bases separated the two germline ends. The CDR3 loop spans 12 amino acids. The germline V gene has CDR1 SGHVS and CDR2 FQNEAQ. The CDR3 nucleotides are TGTGCCAGCAGCCAAATGGGTACGCCCCAGCATTTT. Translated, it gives CASSQMGTPQHF. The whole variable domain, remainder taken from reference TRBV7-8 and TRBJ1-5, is GAGVSQSPRYKVAKRGQDVALRCDPISGHVSLFWYQQALGQGPEFLTYFQNEAQLDKSGLPSDRFFAERPEGSVSTLKIQRTQQEDSAVYLCASSQMGTPQHFGDGTRLSIL.

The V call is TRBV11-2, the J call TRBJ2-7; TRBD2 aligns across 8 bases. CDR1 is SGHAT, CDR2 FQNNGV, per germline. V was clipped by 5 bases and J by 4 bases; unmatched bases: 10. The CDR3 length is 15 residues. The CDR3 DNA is TGTGCCAGCAGCCTCACGACGGGAGGGTATTACGAGCAGTACTTC. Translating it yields CASSLTTGGYYEQYF.

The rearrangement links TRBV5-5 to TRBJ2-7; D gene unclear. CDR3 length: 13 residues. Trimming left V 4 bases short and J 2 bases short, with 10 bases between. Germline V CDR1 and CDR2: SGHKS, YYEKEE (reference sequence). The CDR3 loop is CASSLFAPYEQYF. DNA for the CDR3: TGTGCCAGCAGCCTATTCGCCCCCTACGAGCAGTACTTC.

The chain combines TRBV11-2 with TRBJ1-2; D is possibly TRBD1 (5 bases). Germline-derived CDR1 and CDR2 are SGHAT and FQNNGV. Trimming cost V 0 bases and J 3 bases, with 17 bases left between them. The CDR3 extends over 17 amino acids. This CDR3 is CASSLDSGPYQDYGYTF. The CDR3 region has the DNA TGTGCCAGCAGCTTAGATTCGGGGCCCTACCAGGACTATGGCTACACCTTC.

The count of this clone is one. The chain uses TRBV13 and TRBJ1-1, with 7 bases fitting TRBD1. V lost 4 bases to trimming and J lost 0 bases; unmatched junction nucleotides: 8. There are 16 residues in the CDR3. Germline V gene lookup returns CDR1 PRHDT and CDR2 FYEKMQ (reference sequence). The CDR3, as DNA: TGTGCCAGCAGCTCCCTTGGACAGGTCATGAACACTGAAGCTTTCTTT. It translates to CASSSLGQVMNTEAFF. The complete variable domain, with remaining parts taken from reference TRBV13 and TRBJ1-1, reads AAGVIQSPRHLIKEKRETATLKCYPIPRHDTVYWYQQGPGQDPQFLISFYEKMQSDKGSIPDRFSAQQFSDYHSELNMSSLELGDSALYFCASSSLGQVMNTEAFFGQGTRLTVV.

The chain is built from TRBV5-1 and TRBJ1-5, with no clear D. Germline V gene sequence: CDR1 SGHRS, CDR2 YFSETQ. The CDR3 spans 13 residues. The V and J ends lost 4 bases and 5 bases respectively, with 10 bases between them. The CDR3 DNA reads TGCGCCAGCAGCGTCATGCCTGATCAGCCCCAGCATTTT. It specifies CASSVMPDQPQHF.

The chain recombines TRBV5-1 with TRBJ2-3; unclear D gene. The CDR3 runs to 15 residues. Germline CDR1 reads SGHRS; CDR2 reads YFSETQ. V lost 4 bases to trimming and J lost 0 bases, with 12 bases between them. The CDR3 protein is CASSRSLGSTDTQYF. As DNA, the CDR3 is TGCGCCAGCAGCCGATCTTTGGGGAGCACAGATACGCAGTATTTT.